The table lists the clone carrying this T cell receptor beta chain with a count of one. The antigen is undetermined. The repertoire was sequenced with immunoSEQ multiplex PCR; TCRdb's copy has only in-frame clones and lacks some. The repertoire holds roughly 100,000 clones, with roughly 82% as singletons. The data were obtained in a study of T cell responses to AZD1222 COVID-19 vaccine. Study-wide background: Second-dose timings of about 4 or about 12 weeks were pooled. Points from the study as a whole: Clonal diversity may have been underestimated, and the donors were mostly white British, with more females than males.

The V end was cut by 2 bases, the J end by 3 bases, with 10 bases between. Germline loops: CDR1 SGHTA, CDR2 FQGNSA. The CDR3 has 14 residues. The clonotype originates from an adult in good health. The chain carries TRBV7-2 and TRBJ1-1; D might be TRBD1 (5 bases). The specimen was peripheral blood, collected on day 0 of AZD1222 vaccination. CDR3 in amino acids: CASSLSIQDTEAFF. For the CDR3, the DNA is TGTGCCAGCAGCTTATCTATACAGGACACTGAAGCTTTCTTT.